Listed here are 30 T cell receptor beta chains from one sample, sequenced in a study of blood T cell repertoires in COVID-19. Produced via immunoSEQ multiplex PCR; TCRdb's table is partial and in-frame only. The sample contains 400,000 or so clones, roughly nine tenths of which appear only once. Sequencing input: PBMCs or T cells enriched from blood (not recorded which). Receptor source: a young man who had recovered from COVID-19.

The chain couples TRBV3-1 (or the pseudogene TRBV3-2) to TRBJ1-2, with a possible D match to TRBD1 (6 bases). The length of the CDR3 is 15 residues. Trimming removed 5 bases from V and 2 bases from J, with 15 bases in between. The germline CDR1 and CDR2 sequences are LGHDT and YNNKEL (reference sequence). The CDR3 DNA reads as TGTGCCAGCAGCTTAAGTCTAACAGGGAACTATGGCTACACCTTC. Translating it yields CASSLSLTGNYGYTF.

The table lists this clone with a count of one. The chain employs TRBV7-3 and TRBJ2-1; 14 bases align to TRBD2. The CDR3 is 14 residues long. Germline lookup yields CDR1 SGHTA and CDR2 FQGTGA. After removal of 4 bases from V and 9 bases from J, the junction contained 2 bases not matched to a gene. The CDR3 spells CASSYGTSGGEQFF. The DNA of the CDR3 is TGTGCCAGCAGCTACGGGACTAGCGGGGGTGAGCAGTTCTTC.

The V gene is TRBV2, the J gene TRBJ2-1, with D maybe TRBD2 (5 bases). Between the trimmed V and J ends, which lost 8 bases and 5 bases, there was a span of 13 bases. This CDR3 comprises 13 residues. CDR1 is SNHLY and CDR2 is FYNNEI in the germline V gene. CDR3 loop: CASRSVPNNEQFF. The CDR3 DNA is TGTGCCAGCCGTAGCGTGCCTAACAATGAGCAGTTCTTC.

The gene calls are TRBV5-1 and TRBJ2-1; no clear D gene. This CDR3 spans 12 amino acids. Trimming pared 0 bases from V and 7 bases from J, leaving 5 bases between. Germline loops: CDR1 SGHRS, CDR2 YFSETQ. CDR3 nucleotides: TGCGCCAGCAGCTTGGCCTTGAATGAGCAGTTCTTC. Translation gives CASSLALNEQFF.

The rearrangement links TRBV7-2 to TRBJ1-1; 7 positions match TRBD1. With V trimmed by 3 bases and J by 2 bases, 3 bases remained unmatched. The CDR3 runs 14 residues. Germline CDR1 is SGHTA and CDR2 is FQGNSA. The CDR3 sequence: CASSFWTGNTEAFF. The CDR3 DNA reads TGTGCCAGCAGCTTCTGGACAGGAAACACTGAAGCTTTCTTT.

This clone turned up a few times. The V gene is TRBV6-5, the J gene TRBJ2-6; D ambiguous. In germline, CDR1 is MNHEY, CDR2 SVGAGI. The CDR3 spans 15 residues. The ends were cut back, 5 bases at V and 0 bases at J, with 8 bases in the middle. This CDR3 is CASSQRFSGANVLTF. The CDR3 bases are TGTGCCAGCAGTCAACGGTTCTCTGGGGCCAACGTCCTGACTTTC.

This chain joins TRBV2 and TRBJ2-1; 11 bases are a match to TRBD2. The J segment lost 9 bases and the V segment lost 3 bases, leaving 7 bases of the junction unmatched. The V gene's germline CDR1 is SNHLY and CDR2 FYNNEI. The length of the CDR3 is 15 residues. Here the CDR3 reads CASSEELAGAGEQFF. As DNA, the CDR3 is TGTGCCAGCAGTGAGGAACTAGCGGGAGCGGGTGAGCAGTTCTTC.

Only one count was recorded for this clone. The chain joins TRBV27 to TRBJ2-3; a possible D gene is TRBD2 (6 bases). Germline V gene lookup returns CDR1 MNHEY and CDR2 SMNVEV (reference sequence). Trimming cost V 6 bases and J 9 bases, with 19 bases left between them. The CDR3 runs 14 residues. The CDR3 DNA follows: TGTGCCAGCAGGTCACTCTTAACGGGAGTCACGCAGTATTTT. Protein: CASRSLLTGVTQYF.

This clone was recorded only once. The CDR3 DNA sequence: TGTGCCAGCAGTTCGGACAGGAGCTACGAGCAGTACTTC. Its protein is CASSSDRSYEQYF. V usage is TRBV7-9 and J usage is TRBJ2-7; 7 nucleotides line up with TRBD1. Germline V gene lookup returns CDR1 SEHNR and CDR2 FQNEAQ (reference sequence). J lost 3 bases, V lost 6 bases, and 5 bases had no gene match. This CDR3 comprises 13 residues.

The V and J genes are TRBV13 and TRBJ2-7; 7 nucleotides agree with TRBD2. Germline CDR1 PRHDT, CDR2 FYEKMQ (reference sequence). The J segment lost 10 bases and the V segment lost 5 bases, leaving 8 bases of the junction unmatched. The length of the CDR3 is 12 residues. This CDR3 is CASSREERPQYF. For the CDR3, the DNA is TGTGCCAGCAGCCGGGAGGAGCGGCCCCAGTACTTC.

This chain uses TRBV3-1 (or the pseudogene TRBV3-2) with TRBJ2-7; D unresolved. The germline V and J ends were trimmed by 2 bases and 3 bases, with 8 bases remaining between them. CDR1 and CDR2 (germline): LGHDT, YNNKEL (reference sequence). The CDR3 extends over 13 amino acids. This CDR3 reads CASSQFPDYEQYF. CDR3 coding DNA: TGTGCCAGCAGCCAATTTCCAGACTACGAGCAGTACTTC.

The genes are TRBV2 and TRBJ1-5; possibly TRBD1 for D (5 bases). V was cut by 8 bases and J by 4 bases, with 9 bases left in between. In germline, CDR1 is SNHLY, CDR2 FYNNEI. CDR3 length equals 12 residues. CDR3 in amino acids: CASGAQNQPQHF. CDR3 in DNA: TGTGCCAGCGGGGCCCAAAATCAGCCCCAGCATTTT.

The chain carries TRBV27 and TRBJ1-3; 10 bases are shared with TRBD1. Trimming removed 10 bases from V and 3 bases from J; junction bases left unmatched: 6. Germline assignment: CDR1 MNHEY and CDR2 SMNVEV (reference sequence). The CDR3 sequence is 14 residues long. In DNA form, the CDR3 reads TGTGCCACCGTAGACAGGGGGCTTGGAAACACCATATATTTT. It encodes CATVDRGLGNTIYF.

V is TRBV11-2 and J is TRBJ1-1; TRBD1 is a possible D gene (5 bases). This CDR3 spans 15 amino acids. Germline V lookup: CDR1 SGHAT, CDR2 FQNNGV. V was pared by 1 base and J by 4 bases, with 13 bases between. The CDR3 bases are TGTGCCAGCAGCTTAGCTTCGACAGACGTCACTGAAGCTTTCTTT. Translated, it gives CASSLASTDVTEAFF.

A remark on this clone: The junction and the germline gene differ at one end; a read error may be behind it. The chain employs TRBV11-2 and TRBJ2-7; a weak D match, TRBD1 (6 bases). Germline CDR1 and CDR2: SGHAT and FQNNGV. The CDR3 is made up of 11 amino acids. The CDR3 bases are TGTGCCAGCAGCTTAATGGGGGCCCACGTCTTC. It yields the protein CASSLMGAHVF.

The rearrangement links TRBV27 to TRBJ1-6, with 8 bases matching TRBD1. Germline lookup yields CDR1 MNHEY and CDR2 SMNVEV (reference sequence). The J segment lost 4 bases and the V segment lost 5 bases, leaving 7 bases of the junction unmatched. The CDR3 is 16 amino acids. CDR3 protein: CASSTIQGGYNSPLHF. The CDR3 bases are TGTGCCAGCAGTACAATACAGGGGGGGTATAATTCACCCCTCCACTTT.

The CDR3 DNA sequence: TGTGCCAGCAGCCCAGGGGGGGGACTAGAATACGAGCAGTACTTC. Its protein is CASSPGGGLEYEQYF. This chain connects TRBV7-2 to TRBJ2-7, with D maybe TRBD2 (8 bases). V gave up 5 bases and J gave up 4 bases, with 18 bases separating them. The CDR3 contains 15 residues. Germline V gives CDR1 SGHTA, CDR2 FQGNSA.

The V gene is TRBV5-1, the J gene TRBJ1-1; 8 nucleotides line up with TRBD1. CDR3 size: 14 residues. V lost 3 bases and J lost 5; bases outside the gene matches: 6. Looked up from germline, CDR1 is SGHRS and CDR2 is YFSETQ. This chain's CDR3 is CASSYQGAQTEAFF. CDR3 nucleotide sequence: TGCGCCAGCAGCTACCAGGGGGCGCAGACTGAAGCTTTCTTT. Together with reference TRBV5-1 and TRBJ1-1, the CDR3 gives the full variable domain: KAGVTQTPRYLIKTRGQQVTLSCSPISGHRSVSWYQQTPGQGLQFLFEYFSETQRNKGNFPGRFSGRQFSNSRSEMNVSTLELGDSALYLCASSYQGAQTEAFFGQGTRLTVV.

The chain recombines TRBV2 with TRBJ1-4; possibly TRBD1 for D (5 bases). Trimming took 6 bases from V and 0 from J, leaving 17 bases between them. CDR1 and CDR2 from the germline V gene are SNHLY and FYNNEI. The CDR3 loop spans 17 amino acids. In DNA form, the CDR3 reads TGTGCCAGCAGCAAAACGGGGAGGGACTCAACTAATGAAAAACTGTTTTTT. Translating it yields CASSKTGRDSTNEKLFF.

This chain uses TRBV6-5 with TRBJ2-1, with 9 positions matching TRBD2. Germline CDR1 and CDR2: MNHEY and SVGAGI. The CDR3 length is 12 residues. J was trimmed by 9 bases and V by 7 bases; bases with no gene match: 4. DNA of the CDR3: TGTGCCAGCAACCGAGCGGGAGGTGAGCAGTTCTTC. Translation gives CASNRAGGEQFF.

This clone was seen only once. V is TRBV5-1 and J is TRBJ2-7; maybe TRBD2 (6 bases). Germline V gives CDR1 SGHRS, CDR2 YFSETQ. Between the trimmed V and J ends, which lost 4 bases and 3 bases, there was a span of 8 bases. This CDR3 comprises 12 residues. The CDR3 spells CASSRSGYEQYF. The CDR3 DNA follows: TGCGCCAGCAGCCGTAGCGGCTACGAGCAGTACTTC. Full variable domain (remainder filled in from reference TRBV5-1 and TRBJ2-7): KAGVTQTPRYLIKTRGQQVTLSCSPISGHRSVSWYQQTPGQGLQFLFEYFSETQRNKGNFPGRFSGRQFSNSRSEMNVSTLELGDSALYLCASSRSGYEQYFGPGTRLTVT.

The V and J genes are TRBV5-1 and TRBJ2-1; TRBD2 matches at 11 bases. This CDR3 comprises 13 residues. CDR1 is SGHRS and CDR2 is YFSETQ in the germline V gene. Germline trimming cut 4 bases from V and 14 bases from J; bases unmatched to any gene: 8. The CDR3 spells CASSTSGRGEEFF. CDR3 DNA: TGCGCCAGCAGCACTAGCGGGAGAGGTGAAGAGTTCTTC.

The chain uses TRBV10-3 and TRBJ2-7; TRBD2 might be the D (6 bases). The CDR3 loop spans 12 amino acids. CDR1 ENHRY and CDR2 SYGVKD come from the germline V gene. V was clipped by 10 bases and J by 2 bases, with 12 bases between them. The CDR3 coding sequence is TGTGCCACTCGGACGGGAGCCTACGAGCAGTACTTC. Its protein is CATRTGAYEQYF.

V and J are TRBV29-1 and TRBJ2-1; D is unclear. The CDR3 contains 12 residues. The germline V and J ends were trimmed by 3 bases and 8 bases, with 11 bases remaining between them. Germline V CDR1 and CDR2: SQVTM, ANQGSEA. The CDR3 nucleotides are TGCAGCGTTGAGGTAGTAATCGATGAGCAGTTCTTC. Translating it yields CSVEVVIDEQFF.

The rearrangement uses TRBV5-1 and TRBJ1-1; D is undetermined. The CDR3 consists of 14 residues. Trimming took off 0 bases at V and 1 base at J, with 7 bases between the two ends. From germline, CDR1 is SGHRS and CDR2 YFSETQ. CDR3 in DNA: TGCGCCAGCAGCTTGGTTGCACAGAACACTGAAGCTTTCTTT. Protein product: CASSLVAQNTEAFF. The full variable domain, with the rest looked up from reference TRBV5-1 and TRBJ1-1, is KAGVTQTPRYLIKTRGQQVTLSCSPISGHRSVSWYQQTPGQGLQFLFEYFSETQRNKGNFPGRFSGRQFSNSRSEMNVSTLELGDSALYLCASSLVAQNTEAFFGQGTRLTVV.

The chain uses TRBV19 and TRBJ2-1; tentatively, D is TRBD2 (6 bases). The V gene lost 10 bases and the J gene lost 3 bases, with 19 bases spanning the gap. The CDR3 runs 15 residues. CDR1 and CDR2 from the germline V gene are LNHDA and SQIVND (reference sequence). CDR3 coding DNA: TGTGCCACCTCAATGGGGGTAGCGGTCTACAATGAGCAGTTCTTC. Its protein is CATSMGVAVYNEQFF.

The chain links TRBV7-3 to TRBJ2-1; 12 nucleotides align to TRBD2. The CDR3 is 19 residues long. Per germline, CDR1 SGHTA and CDR2 FQGTGA. Trimming took 5 bases from V and 6 from J; bases not matched to a gene: 17. The CDR3, as DNA: TGTGCCAGCAGCATACGGAGCGGGCTAGCGGGAGGGCCAGTCAATGAGCAGTTCTTC. Translated, it gives CASSIRSGLAGGPVNEQFF. The full variable domain, with the rest looked up from reference TRBV7-3 and TRBJ2-1, is GAGVSQTPSNKVTEKGKYVELRCDPISGHTALYWYRQSLGQGPEFLIYFQGTGAADDSGLPNDRFFAVRPEGSVSTLKIQRTERGDSAVYLCASSIRSGLAGGPVNEQFFGPGTRLTVL.

The V and J genes are TRBV13 and TRBJ2-7; 11 bases are shared with TRBD2. Germline-derived CDR1 and CDR2 are PRHDT and FYEKMQ (reference sequence). The V and J ends lost 0 bases and 1 base, in that order; junction bases with no gene match: 2. The CDR3 spans 16 residues. The CDR3 DNA is TGTGCCAGCAGCTTAGGGGCTAGCGGGAGGTCCTACGAGCAGTACTTC. Protein sequence: CASSLGASGRSYEQYF.

The chain has TRBV7-8 and TRBJ2-7; tentative D call: TRBD2 (6 bases). The ends were cut back, 3 bases at V and 4 bases at J, with 13 bases in the middle. The germline CDR1 and CDR2 sequences are SGHVS and FQNEAQ. The CDR3 covers 14 residues. CDR3 DNA sequence: TGTGCCAGCAGCTTGCGGGACCAGCTTTACGAGCAGTACTTC. It yields the protein CASSLRDQLYEQYF.

The chain uses TRBV7-9 and TRBJ2-7; 10 bases are shared with TRBD1. After removal of 4 bases from V and 2 bases from J, the junction contained 8 bases not matched to a gene. The germline V gene has CDR1 SEHNR and CDR2 FQNEAQ (reference sequence). The CDR3 length is 16 residues. The CDR3 nucleotides read TGTGCCAGCAGCTCTCTGACAGGGGGCACCGCCTACGAGCAGTACTTC. Amino acid sequence: CASSSLTGGTAYEQYF.